This T cell receptor (beta chain) was sequenced in a study of regulatory T cells in long-lasting Graves disease. Documented time point: persistent/refractory GD, antithyroid drugs over 5 years with positive TRAb. PBMC-extracted RNA yielded the TCR library. Graves' disease diagnoses followed American Thyroid Association guidelines. Overall study results and limits: Patients with persistent disease shared some 3,000 public clonotypes, outpacing the approximately 920 shared by new patients. Persistent disease exhibited a predilection for TRBV28, TRBJ1-2 and TRBJ2-5.

To make TCR beta libraries, researchers used iRepertoire HTBI primers and Arm-PCR of CDR3 regions. As processed by the authors: Looking across samples, the authors found 55 to 70 TRBV and 14 TRBJ segments. TCRdb reanalysed the multiplex PCR reads using MiXCR and keeps one entry per CDR3 protein. What appears here as the V and J calls and clone size reflects TCRdb's work, not the paper's. The sample holds 650,000 to 850,000 distinct CDR3 sequences, around 30% seen once. This clonotype has a count of ten or more. Its cognate antigen is unknown. The CDR3 totals 14 residues. Trimming took 1 base from V and 0 from J, leaving 6 bases between them.

The chain recombines TRBV12-3 or TRBV12-4 with TRBJ2-5; no reliable D call. This sample comprised peripheral blood mononuclear cells (PBMCs), obtained when the disease was refractory, from a patient treated with antithyroid drugs. The clonotype comes from a female donor with Graves disease. CDR3 amino acids: CASSLVADQETQYF. CDR3 nucleotides: TGTGCCAGCAGTTTAGTGGCAGACCAAGAGACCCAGTACTTC.